Sequencing of this TCR beta chain was carried out in a study of cytomegalovirus exposure and HLA in healthy donors. Study-wide findings and caveats: 16,951 TCR beta sequences were associated with HLA alleles at 0.05 false discovery rate in a later analysis. TRBV6-2, TRBV6-3 and some other V segments were excluded as indistinguishable.

The PCR was carried out with 60 Vbeta primers and 13 Jbeta primers. The protocol was immunoSEQ multiplex PCR, while the TCRdb copy is restricted to in-frame clones and leaves out a portion. The sample shows around 70,000 clones, about 78% of them seen only once. V shed 6 bases and J 3 bases; nucleotides not matched to a gene: 5. The CDR3 runs 13 residues. CDR1 and CDR2 (germline): MGHDK, SYGVNS. For this clone: Antigen: not known.

The sequenced sample was PBMCs. The TCR originated in a woman aged 40 to 55 in good health and CMV-seropositive. This chain uses TRBV25-1 with TRBJ2-7, with 7 bases lining up with TRBD1. The CDR3 DNA follows: TGTGCCAGCAGCCCAACAGGGGACTACGAGCAGTACTTC. Protein product: CASSPTGDYEQYF.